A single sample gave rise to the 9 T cell receptor beta chains below, sequenced in a study of shared clonotypes between healthy human individuals. Assay: immunoSEQ multiplex PCR; the TCRdb copy retains only in-frame clones and omits some. The table lists over a million clones, approximately 72% of them singletons. Sequenced material: memory CD4+ T cells sorted from blood. Sample subset: CD45RA-negative fraction. Receptors were obtained from a man aged 18-30 years in good health.

In its sample, this clone was seen many times. Other DNA variants within this sample encode the same CDR3. The rearrangement links TRBV6-6 to TRBJ2-7; D is ambiguous. The CDR3 spans 10 residues. Germline CDR1 MNHNY, CDR2 SVGAGI (reference sequence). Trimming cost V 6 bases and J 4 bases, with 4 bases left between them. The CDR3, as DNA: TGTGCCAGCAGCCAGTACGAGCAGTACTTC. Encoded protein: CASSQYEQYF.

V usage is TRBV9 and J usage is TRBJ1-1; D gene unclear. Germline CDR1 SGDLS, CDR2 YYNGEE. The CDR3 is made up of 13 amino acids. Trimming cost V 0 bases and J 1 base, with 4 bases left between them. CDR3 nucleotide sequence: TGTGCCAGCAGCGTAGACACGAACACTGAAGCTTTCTTT. This sequence encodes CASSVDTNTEAFF.

The J gene is TRBJ1-1, the V gene TRBV4-1; no reliable D call. The CDR3 has 13 amino acids. The V end was cut by 1 base, the J end by 1 base, with 4 bases between. Germline loops: CDR1 MGHRA, CDR2 YSYEKL. The CDR3 coding sequence is TGCGCCAGCAGCCAAGGATCGAACACTGAAGCTTTCTTT. Its translation is CASSQGSNTEAFF.

This rearrangement joins TRBV28 to TRBJ1-6, with D tentatively TRBD1 (5 bases). The CDR3 spans 17 residues. V lost 2 bases to trimming and J lost 5 bases, with 16 bases between them. CDR1 MDHEN and CDR2 SYDVKM come from the germline V gene. The CDR3 bases are TGTGCCAGCAGTTTAATCGGAGGGGCGATTGATAATTCACCCCTCCACTTT. This codes for CASSLIGGAIDNSPLHF.

This clone was seen a few times. The chain employs TRBV21-1 and TRBJ1-1; the DNA was not compared with TRBD1, the D call given in the table. TRBV21-1 is given as a pseudogene. This CDR3 comprises 13 residues. The CDR3 bases are TGTGCCAGCAGCAAAGACCGACAAACTGAAGCTTTCTTT. It is translated as CASSKDRQTEAFF.

As to this clone: The same CDR3 is also encoded by other DNA sequences in this sample. The chain couples TRBV2 to TRBJ1-6; the match to TRBD1 covers 9 bases. The CDR3 runs to 13 residues. Germline CDR1 reads SNHLY; CDR2 reads FYNNEI. Trimming cost V 6 bases and J 8 bases; bases outside gene matches: 2. The CDR3 reads CASRGQGDSPLHF. The CDR3 coding sequence is TGTGCCAGCAGGGGACAGGGTGATTCACCCCTCCACTTT.

The count of this clone is one. This chain joins TRBV6-5 and TRBJ1-2, with unresolved D. Germline CDR1 and CDR2: MNHEY and SVGAGI. Trimming removed 0 bases from V and 0 bases from J, with 5 bases in between. The CDR3 length is 14 residues. The CDR3 sequence: CASSYSPSNYGYTF. DNA of the CDR3: TGTGCCAGCAGTTACTCCCCTTCTAACTATGGCTACACCTTC.

V is TRBV6-5 and J is TRBJ1-1; D is unclear. V lost 4 bases and J 2 bases, leaving 8 bases between the germline ends. CDR1 MNHEY and CDR2 SVGAGI come from the germline V gene. The CDR3 has 13 amino acids. The DNA of the CDR3 is TGTGCCAGCAGTTTAGACCGTAACACTGAAGCTTTCTTT. It is translated as CASSLDRNTEAFF.

This chain uses TRBV30 with TRBJ1-1, with D possibly matching TRBD1 (6 bases). CDR3 length: 13 residues. Germline CDR1 and CDR2: GTSNPN and SVGIG (reference sequence). The V gene lost 4 bases and the J gene lost 1 base, with 10 bases spanning the gap. This chain's CDR3 is CAWTRGTNTEAFF. The CDR3 bases are TGTGCCTGGACCAGGGGAACGAACACTGAAGCTTTCTTT.